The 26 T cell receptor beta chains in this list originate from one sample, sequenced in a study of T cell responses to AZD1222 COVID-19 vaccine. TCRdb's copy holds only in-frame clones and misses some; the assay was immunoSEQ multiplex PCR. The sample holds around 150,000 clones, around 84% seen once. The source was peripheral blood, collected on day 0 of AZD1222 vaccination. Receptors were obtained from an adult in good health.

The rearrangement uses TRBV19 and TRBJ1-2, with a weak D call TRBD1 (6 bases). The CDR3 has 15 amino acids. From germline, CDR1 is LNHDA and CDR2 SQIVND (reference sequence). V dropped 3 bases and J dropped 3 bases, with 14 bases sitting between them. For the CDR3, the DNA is TGTGCCAGTAGTATGGAGGCAGGGGTGCACTATGGCTACACCTTC. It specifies CASSMEAGVHYGYTF.

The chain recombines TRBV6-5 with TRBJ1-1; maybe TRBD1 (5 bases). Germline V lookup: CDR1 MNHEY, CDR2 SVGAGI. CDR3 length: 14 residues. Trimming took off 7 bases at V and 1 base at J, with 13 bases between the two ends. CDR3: CASIRLGENTEAFF. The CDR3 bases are TGTGCCAGCATACGTTTAGGGGAGAACACTGAAGCTTTCTTT.

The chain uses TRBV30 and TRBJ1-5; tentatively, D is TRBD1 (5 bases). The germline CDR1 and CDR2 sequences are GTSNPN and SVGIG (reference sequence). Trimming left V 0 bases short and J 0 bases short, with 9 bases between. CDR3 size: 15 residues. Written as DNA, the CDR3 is TGTGCCTGGAGTGTTCAAGGGGCTAGCAATCAGCCCCAGCATTTT. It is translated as CAWSVQGASNQPQHF.

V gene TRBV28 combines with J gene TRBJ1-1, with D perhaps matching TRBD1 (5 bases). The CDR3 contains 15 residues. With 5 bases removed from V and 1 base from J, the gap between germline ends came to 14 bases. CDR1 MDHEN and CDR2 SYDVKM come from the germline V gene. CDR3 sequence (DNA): TGTGCCAGCAGTGCGCCGGGACGGAGGAACACTGAAGCTTTCTTT. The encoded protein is CASSAPGRRNTEAFF.

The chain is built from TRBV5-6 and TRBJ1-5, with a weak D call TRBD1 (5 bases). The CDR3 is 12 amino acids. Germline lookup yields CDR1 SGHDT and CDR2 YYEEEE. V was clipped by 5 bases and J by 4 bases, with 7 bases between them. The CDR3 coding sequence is TGTGCCAGCAGTGGGGGGAATCAGCCCCAGCATTTT. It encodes CASSGGNQPQHF.

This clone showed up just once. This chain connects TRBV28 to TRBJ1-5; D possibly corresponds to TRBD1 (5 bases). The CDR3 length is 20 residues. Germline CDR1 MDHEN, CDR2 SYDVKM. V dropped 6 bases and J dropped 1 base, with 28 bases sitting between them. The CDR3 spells CASSYAIGASMVRSNQPQHF. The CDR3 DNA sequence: TGTGCCAGCAGCTACGCGATTGGGGCATCGATGGTCAGGAGCAATCAGCCCCAGCATTTT.

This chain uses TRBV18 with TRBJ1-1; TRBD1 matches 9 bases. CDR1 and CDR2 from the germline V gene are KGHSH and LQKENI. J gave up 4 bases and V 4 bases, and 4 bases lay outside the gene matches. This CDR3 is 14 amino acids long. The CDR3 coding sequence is TGTGCCAGCTCACGCCGGGACAGGGTCACTGAAGCTTTCTTT. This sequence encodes CASSRRDRVTEAFF.

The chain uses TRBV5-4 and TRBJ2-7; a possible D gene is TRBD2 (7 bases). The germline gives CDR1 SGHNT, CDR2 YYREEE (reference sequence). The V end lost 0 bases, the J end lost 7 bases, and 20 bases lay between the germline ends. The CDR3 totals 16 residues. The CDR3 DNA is TGTGCCAGCAGCTTGGGGCCTAGGGGGGGCTCGATGGAGCAGTACTTC. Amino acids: CASSLGPRGGSMEQYF.

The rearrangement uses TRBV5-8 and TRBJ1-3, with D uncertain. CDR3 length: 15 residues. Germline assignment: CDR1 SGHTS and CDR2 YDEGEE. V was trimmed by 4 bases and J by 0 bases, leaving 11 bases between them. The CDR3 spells CASSPSVRSGNTIYF. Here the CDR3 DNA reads TGTGCCAGCAGCCCAAGTGTACGCTCTGGAAACACCATATATTTT. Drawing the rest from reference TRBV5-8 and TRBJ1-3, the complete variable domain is EAGVTQSPTHLIKTRGQQATLRCSPISGHTSVYWYQQALGLGLQFLLWYDEGEERNRGNFPPRFSGRQFPNYSSELNVNALELEDSALYLCASSPSVRSGNTIYFGEGSWLTVV.

The CDR3 nucleotides are TGTGCCAGCAGCTCTCTCCTGAGGGGGGGAACTGAAGCTTTCTTT. It specifies CASSSLLRGGTEAFF. The rearrangement joins TRBV11-2 to TRBJ1-1; perhaps TRBD1 as D (6 bases). The CDR3 extends over 15 amino acids. The V end was cut by 4 bases, the J end by 5 bases, with 17 bases between. The germline V gene has CDR1 SGHAT and CDR2 FQNNGV.

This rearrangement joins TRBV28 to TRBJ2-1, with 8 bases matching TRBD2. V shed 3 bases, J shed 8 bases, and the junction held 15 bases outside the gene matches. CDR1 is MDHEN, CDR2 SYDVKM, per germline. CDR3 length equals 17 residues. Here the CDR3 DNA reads TGTGCCAGCAGTTTGGGCGGGGGGCCTCTGTCGGTGTATGAGCAGTTCTTC. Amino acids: CASSLGGGPLSVYEQFF.

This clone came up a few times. CDR3 in DNA: TGTGCCTGGAGTGTCGGGGGTGATCAGCCCCAGCATTTT. Translated, it gives CAWSVGGDQPQHF. The chain is built from TRBV30 and TRBJ1-5, with TRBD1 as a possible D gene (5 bases). The CDR3 is 13 residues long. Germline V lookup: CDR1 GTSNPN, CDR2 SVGIG (reference sequence). Trimming left V 0 bases short and J 5 bases short, with 8 bases between.

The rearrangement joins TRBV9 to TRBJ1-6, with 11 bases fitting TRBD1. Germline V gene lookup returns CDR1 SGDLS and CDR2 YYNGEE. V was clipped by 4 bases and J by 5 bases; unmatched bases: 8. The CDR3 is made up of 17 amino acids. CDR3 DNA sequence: TGTGCCAGCAGCCCCTCTCGGGACAGGGGGGATAATTCACCCCTCCACTTT. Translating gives CASSPSRDRGDNSPLHF.

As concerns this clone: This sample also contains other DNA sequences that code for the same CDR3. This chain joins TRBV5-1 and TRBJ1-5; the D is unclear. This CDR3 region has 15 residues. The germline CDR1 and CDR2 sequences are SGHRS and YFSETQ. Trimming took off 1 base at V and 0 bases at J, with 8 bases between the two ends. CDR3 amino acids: CASSLQGYSNQPQHF. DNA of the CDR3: TGCGCCAGCAGCTTGCAAGGTTATAGCAATCAGCCCCAGCATTTT.

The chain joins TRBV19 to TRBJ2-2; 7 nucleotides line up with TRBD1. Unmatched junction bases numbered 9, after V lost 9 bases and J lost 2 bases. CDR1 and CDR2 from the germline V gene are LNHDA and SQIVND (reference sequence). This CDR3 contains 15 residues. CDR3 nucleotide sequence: TGTGCCAGCCACCCCCAGGGGGTTAACACCGGGGAGCTGTTTTTT. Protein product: CASHPQGVNTGELFF. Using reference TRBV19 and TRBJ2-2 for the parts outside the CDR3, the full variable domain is DGGITQSPKYLFRKEGQNVTLSCEQNLNHDAMYWYRQDPGQGLRLIYYSQIVNDFQKGDIAEGYSVSREKKESFPLTVTSAQKNPTAFYLCASHPQGVNTGELFFGEGSRLTVL.

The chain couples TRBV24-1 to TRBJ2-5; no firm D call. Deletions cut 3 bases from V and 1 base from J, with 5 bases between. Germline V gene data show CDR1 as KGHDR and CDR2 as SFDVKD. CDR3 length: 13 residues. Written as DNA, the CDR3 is TGTGCCACCAGTGATGGCCCCCAAGAGACCCAGTACTTC. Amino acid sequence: CATSDGPQETQYF.

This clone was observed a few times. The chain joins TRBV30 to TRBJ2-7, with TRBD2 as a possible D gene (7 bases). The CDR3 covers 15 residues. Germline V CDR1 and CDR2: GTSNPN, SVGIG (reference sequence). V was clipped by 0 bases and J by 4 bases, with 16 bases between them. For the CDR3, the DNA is TGTGCCTGGAGTGTATTCGCGGGGGCTGTTTACGAGCAGTACTTC. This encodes CAWSVFAGAVYEQYF.

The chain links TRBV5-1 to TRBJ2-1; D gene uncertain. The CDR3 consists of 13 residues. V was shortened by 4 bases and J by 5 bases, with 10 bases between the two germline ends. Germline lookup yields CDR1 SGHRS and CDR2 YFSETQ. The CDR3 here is CASSILGHNEQFF. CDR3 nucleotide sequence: TGCGCCAGCAGCATCTTGGGCCACAATGAGCAGTTCTTC.

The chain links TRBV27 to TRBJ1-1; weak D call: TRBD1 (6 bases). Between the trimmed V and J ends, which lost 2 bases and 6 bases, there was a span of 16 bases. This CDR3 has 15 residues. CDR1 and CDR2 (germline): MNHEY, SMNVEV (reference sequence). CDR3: CASSLTSGGASEAFF. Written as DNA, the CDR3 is TGTGCCAGCAGTTTAACATCGGGGGGCGCTTCTGAAGCTTTCTTT.

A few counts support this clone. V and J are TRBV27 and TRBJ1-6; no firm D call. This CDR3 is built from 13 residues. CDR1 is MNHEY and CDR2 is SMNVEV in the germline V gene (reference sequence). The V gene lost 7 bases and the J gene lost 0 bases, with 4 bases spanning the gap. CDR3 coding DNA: TGTGCCAGCACGAGCTCCTATAATTCACCCCTCCACTTT. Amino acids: CASTSSYNSPLHF.

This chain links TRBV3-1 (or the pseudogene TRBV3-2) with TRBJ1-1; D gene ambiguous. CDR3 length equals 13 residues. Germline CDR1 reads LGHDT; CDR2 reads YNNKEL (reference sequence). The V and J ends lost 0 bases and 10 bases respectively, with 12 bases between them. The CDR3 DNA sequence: TGTGCCAGCAGCCAAGATCGAAGGGCCCCAGCTTTCTTT. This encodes CASSQDRRAPAFF.

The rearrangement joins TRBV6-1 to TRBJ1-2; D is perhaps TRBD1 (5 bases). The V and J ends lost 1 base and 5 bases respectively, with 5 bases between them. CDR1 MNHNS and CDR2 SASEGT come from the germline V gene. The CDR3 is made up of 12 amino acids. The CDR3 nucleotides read TGTGCCAGCAGTGAAGGGACATATGGCTACACCTTC. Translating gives CASSEGTYGYTF.

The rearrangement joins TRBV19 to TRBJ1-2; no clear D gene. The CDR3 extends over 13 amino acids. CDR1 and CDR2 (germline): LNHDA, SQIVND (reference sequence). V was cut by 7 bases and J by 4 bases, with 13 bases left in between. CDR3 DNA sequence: TGTGCCAGTAAAGAGGGAAATGCCTATGGCTACACCTTC. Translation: CASKEGNAYGYTF.

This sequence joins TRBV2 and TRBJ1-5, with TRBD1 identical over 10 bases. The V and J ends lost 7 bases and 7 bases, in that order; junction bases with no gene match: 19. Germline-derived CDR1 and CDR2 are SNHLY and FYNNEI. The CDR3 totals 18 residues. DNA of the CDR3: TGTGCCAGCAACCTCTTCCGGCCGCGACAGGGGGCAGGACAGCCCCAGCATTTT. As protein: CASNLFRPRQGAGQPQHF.

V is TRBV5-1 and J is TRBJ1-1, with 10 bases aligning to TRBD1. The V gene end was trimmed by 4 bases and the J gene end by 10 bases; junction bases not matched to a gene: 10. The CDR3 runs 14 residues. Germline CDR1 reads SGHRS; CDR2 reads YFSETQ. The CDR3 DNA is TGCGCCAGCAGCGTAGGACAGGGGGGTTTAGGAGCTTTCTTT. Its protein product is CASSVGQGGLGAFF.

CDR3 sequence: CASSDRYSGNTIYF. The CDR3 coding sequence is TGTGCCAGCAGTGATAGGTACTCTGGAAACACCATATATTTT. The rearrangement links TRBV2 to TRBJ1-3; no reliable D call. Germline CDR1 SNHLY, CDR2 FYNNEI. The V end lost 3 bases, the J end lost 0 bases, and 6 bases lay between the germline ends. The CDR3 spans 14 residues.